This T cell receptor beta chain was found in a study of patients and donors after allogeneic stem cell transplantation. TCRdb fed the RT-PCR reads into MiXCR, producing one record per CDR3 protein. The top ten hold approximately 60% of the sample, which has about 89,000 distinct CDR3 sequences, roughly 48% seen once. This CDR3 region has 12 residues. V shed 1 base and J shed 6 bases, with 9 bases lying between them. Looked up from germline, CDR1 is DFQATT and CDR2 is SNEGSKA (reference sequence). This clonotype was observed a few times. Sequenced material: blood, either unsorted or a sorted T cell fraction (not recorded which). The receptor was isolated from a human donor who was either an allogeneic HSCT recipient or a stem cell or donor lymphocyte infusion donor (not recorded which). It is not recorded whose cells these are; they may come from a transplant donor. The chain has TRBV20-1 and TRBJ1-1; D is unresolved. CDR3 region: CSARGEGPEAFF. As DNA, the CDR3 is TGCAGTGCTAGAGGGGAAGGGCCTGAAGCTTTCTTT.